One sample yielded the 27 T cell receptor beta chains listed below, sequenced in a study of T cells in Graves' hyperthyroidism and ophthalmopathy. The investigators amplified TCR beta CDR3 regions from RNA transcripts. In the first-round RT-PCR of the TCR CDR3, the HTBI primer set was used. MiXCR was run by TCRdb on the multiplex PCR reads, yielding one entry per CDR3 protein. The sample lists around 440,000 distinct CDR3 sequences, less than 20% occurring once. The source material was blood. These receptors all stem from a woman aged 18-35 years with Graves' hyperthyroidism.

In its sample, this clonotype was seen many times. This sequence joins TRBV3-1 and TRBJ2-3; 8 bases map to TRBD2. Per germline, CDR1 LGHDT and CDR2 YNNKEL (reference sequence). Trimming removed 0 bases from V and 1 base from J; junction bases left unmatched: 3. This CDR3 is 16 amino acids long. This CDR3 reads CASSQEWREGTDTQYF. The CDR3 DNA follows: TGTGCCAGCAGCCAAGAATGGCGGGAGGGCACAGATACGCAGTATTTT.

The J gene is TRBJ2-3, the V gene TRBV5-1; 10 nucleotides align to TRBD2. The ends lost 4 bases at V and 0 bases at J; junction bases unmatched: 11. Germline lookup yields CDR1 SGHRS and CDR2 YFSETQ. The CDR3 runs to 18 residues. As DNA, the CDR3 is TGCGCCAGCAGCGTCACGTTGACTAGCGGGCCTAGCACAGATACGCAGTATTTT. This encodes CASSVTLTSGPSTDTQYF.

This clonotype was seen ten or more times. This chain links TRBV3-1 with TRBJ2-2; possible D gene TRBD1, 5 bases. Germline loops: CDR1 LGHDT, CDR2 YNNKEL (reference sequence). This CDR3 contains 15 residues. V gave up 1 base and J gave up 3 bases, with 9 bases separating them. The CDR3 coding sequence is TGTGCCAGCAGCCAAGGTGCAGGGTACACCGGGGAGCTGTTTTTT. This gives the protein CASSQGAGYTGELFF.

Comment on this clonotype: One end of the junction is discordant with germline, which a read error may explain. The chain links TRBV4-2 to TRBJ1-5; weak D call: TRBD1 (6 bases). Germline lookup yields CDR1 LGHNA and CDR2 YNFKEQ. The CDR3 length is 15 residues. CDR3 DNA sequence: TGTGCCAGCGGCCAAGGGTGGGGACAAAATCAGCCCCAGCATTTT. Protein sequence: CASGQGWGQNQPQHF.

This clonotype was found many times. The chain combines TRBV20-1 with TRBJ2-2; D is unclear. The CDR3 extends over 12 amino acids. Trimming stripped 2 bases from V and 6 bases from J, with 7 bases between. Germline V gene lookup returns CDR1 DFQATT and CDR2 SNEGSKA (reference sequence). CDR3 nucleotide sequence: TGCAGTGCTAGACAGGATCCCGGGGAGCTGTTTTTT. Protein sequence: CSARQDPGELFF.

This clonotype was found many times. The gene calls are TRBV14 and TRBJ2-7, with D unclear. The CDR3 runs to 15 residues. Trimming left V 1 base short and J 7 bases short, with 17 bases between. Germline loops: CDR1 SGHDN, CDR2 FVKESK. The CDR3 DNA reads TGTGCCAGCAGCCAAGTATGGAAAGGGTTGGGGGAGCAGTACTTC. Its translation is CASSQVWKGLGEQYF.

This clonotype turned up a few times. The chain recombines TRBV5-1 with TRBJ1-1, with D tentatively TRBD1 (5 bases). V lost 3 bases and J lost 4, with 16 bases in between. The CDR3 contains 15 residues. Germline lookup yields CDR1 SGHRS and CDR2 YFSETQ. CDR3 sequence reads: CASSYDSPGGTEAFF. The CDR3, as DNA: TGCGCCAGCAGCTACGACAGTCCCGGGGGCACTGAAGCTTTCTTT. The full variable domain, its missing parts supplied by reference TRBV5-1 and TRBJ1-1, is KAGVTQTPRYLIKTRGQQVTLSCSPISGHRSVSWYQQTPGQGLQFLFEYFSETQRNKGNFPGRFSGRQFSNSRSEMNVSTLELGDSALYLCASSYDSPGGTEAFFGQGTRLTVV.

This clonotype was recorded many times. The genes are TRBV18 and TRBJ2-1; 12 bases match TRBD2. V lost 3 bases and J lost 9; bases outside the gene matches: 12. The CDR3 sequence is 17 residues long. Germline CDR1 is KGHSH and CDR2 is LQKENI. CDR3 sequence (DNA): TGTGCCAGCTCACCTCCGACTAGCGGGAGCTCTTTGGGTGAGCAGTTCTTC. It specifies CASSPPTSGSSLGEQFF.

This clonotype was counted ten times or more. V and J are TRBV7-9 and TRBJ2-7, with D perhaps matching TRBD2 (5 bases). Germline CDR1 SEHNR, CDR2 FQNEAQ (reference sequence). The V gene lost 5 bases and the J gene lost 2 bases, with 16 bases spanning the gap. The CDR3 has 15 amino acids. CDR3 residues: CASSADGGLAYEQYF. In nucleotides, the CDR3 is TGTGCCAGCAGCGCCGACGGAGGTCTGGCCTACGAGCAGTACTTC.

The V and J genes are TRBV30 and TRBJ1-2, with D maybe TRBD1 (5 bases). V shed 2 bases and J shed 5 bases, with 15 bases lying between them. The CDR3 extends over 14 amino acids. CDR1 and CDR2 (germline): GTSNPN, SVGIG (reference sequence). The CDR3 DNA follows: TGTGCCTGGAGTAGGGACGGGATCTTTTATGGCTACACCTTC. As protein: CAWSRDGIFYGYTF.

This clonotype was detected ten times or more. The V call is TRBV27, the J call TRBJ2-1, with D possibly being TRBD1 (6 bases). This CDR3 has 18 residues. Looked up from germline, CDR1 is MNHEY and CDR2 is SMNVEV (reference sequence). V was trimmed by 1 base and J by 1 base, leaving 17 bases between them. The CDR3 coding sequence is TGTGCCAGCAGTTTATGGTCCGGCCCGACAGGATCCTACAATGAGCAGTTCTTC. This translates into CASSLWSGPTGSYNEQFF.

This clonotype appeared many times. The chain joins TRBV20-1 to TRBJ2-3, with a possible D match to TRBD2 (6 bases). The CDR3 has 14 amino acids. Per germline, CDR1 DFQATT and CDR2 SNEGSKA (reference sequence). The V and J ends lost 4 bases and 0 bases respectively, with 11 bases between them. CDR3 bases: TGCAGTGCTACGGCGGGACGTAGCACAGATACGCAGTATTTT. Its translation: CSATAGRSTDTQYF.

With respect to this clonotype: One junction end does not reproduce the germline sequence, and a read error may be involved. This chain links TRBV9 with TRBJ1-2; D unresolved. This CDR3 spans 14 amino acids. CDR1 and CDR2 from the germline V gene are SGDLS and YYNGEE. The CDR3 loop reads CASSVSGGVYGCTF. CDR3 coding DNA: TGTGCCAGCAGCGTGTCAGGAGGAGTTTATGGCTGCACCTTC.

At least ten counts were recorded for this clonotype. This chain uses TRBV11-2 with TRBJ2-2, with TRBD2 matching 7 bases. CDR1 is SGHAT, CDR2 FQNNGV, per germline. The CDR3 has 16 residues. J gave up 6 bases and V 5 bases, and 12 bases lay outside the gene matches. The DNA for the CDR3 is TGTGCCAGCAGCGAAACGATTCGCGGGGGAGCCGGGGAGCTGTTTTTT. Residues: CASSETIRGGAGELFF.

This clonotype was observed at least ten times. The V and J genes are TRBV6-1 and TRBJ2-3; 9 nucleotides line up with TRBD2. V trimming: 5 bases; J trimming: 1 base; junction bases outside the gene matches: 7. This CDR3 is built from 16 residues. The germline V gene encodes CDR1 MNHNS and CDR2 SASEGT. In DNA, the CDR3 is TGTGCCAGCAGTTCTATAGCGGGGGACCGCACAGATACGCAGTATTTT. Protein sequence: CASSSIAGDRTDTQYF.

This clonotype came up a few times. The gene calls are TRBV19 and TRBJ1-2, with 12 bases identical to TRBD1. This CDR3 is 17 amino acids long. J was trimmed by 5 bases and V by 5 bases; bases with no gene match: 12. The V gene's germline CDR1 is LNHDA and CDR2 SQIVND (reference sequence). The CDR3 bases are TGTGCCAGTAGTTTTTCCCGGGACAGGGGGCGCAAATATGGCTACACCTTC. It specifies CASSFSRDRGRKYGYTF. The whole variable domain, remainder taken from reference TRBV19 and TRBJ1-2, is DGGITQSPKYLFRKEGQNVTLSCEQNLNHDAMYWYRQDPGQGLRLIYYSQIVNDFQKGDIAEGYSVSREKKESFPLTVTSAQKNPTAFYLCASSFSRDRGRKYGYTFGSGTRLTVV.

The sample holds a few counts of this clonotype. CDR3 coding DNA: TGTGCCACCAGCAGAGTTGTCAGAGACAGGCGGTACTTC. Its protein is CATSRVVRDRRYF. This chain links TRBV15 with TRBJ2-7; D may be TRBD1 (6 bases). V lost 1 base and J lost 12, with 16 bases in between. CDR3 length: 13 residues. The germline V gene encodes CDR1 LNHNV and CDR2 YYDKDF (reference sequence). Supplemented by reference TRBV15 and TRBJ2-7, the full variable domain reads DAMVIQNPRYQVTQFGKPVTLSCSQTLNHNVMYWYQQKSSQAPKLLFHYYDKDFNNEADTPDNFQSRRPNTSFCFLDIRSPGLGDTAMYLCATSRVVRDRRYFGPGTRLTVT.

In this sample, this clonotype turned up many times. This chain connects TRBV27 to TRBJ2-5; TRBD2 is a possible D gene (6 bases). This CDR3 is built from 15 residues. CDR1 is MNHEY and CDR2 is SMNVEV in the germline V gene (reference sequence). The germline V and J ends were trimmed by 7 bases and 5 bases, with 20 bases remaining between them. CDR3 in amino acids: CASTDPTAGRETQYF. The CDR3 nucleotides are TGTGCCAGCACCGACCCGACGGCGGGGAGGGAGACCCAGTACTTC.

This clonotype was observed at least ten times. The chain links TRBV4-1 to TRBJ1-5; D remains unclear. V was clipped by 3 bases and J by 3 bases, with 12 bases between them. This CDR3 spans 15 amino acids. Germline CDR1 reads MGHRA; CDR2 reads YSYEKL. The CDR3 loop is CASSQGWFTNQPQHF. As DNA, the CDR3 is TGCGCCAGCAGCCAGGGGTGGTTTACCAATCAGCCCCAGCATTTT.

This clonotype came up many times. The V and J genes are TRBV7-9 and TRBJ2-5, with a possible D match to TRBD1 (5 bases). The V end was cut by 5 bases, the J end by 5 bases, with 12 bases between. This CDR3 has 13 amino acids. Looked up from germline, CDR1 is SEHNR and CDR2 is FQNEAQ (reference sequence). For the CDR3, the DNA is TGTGCCAGCAGCCCGCCAGGGTTCGAGACCCAGTACTTC. It yields the protein CASSPPGFETQYF.

This clonotype has ten or more counts. The chain couples TRBV7-3 to TRBJ2-7, with a possible D match to TRBD2 (6 bases). From germline, CDR1 is SGHTA and CDR2 FQGTGA. Deletions cut 4 bases from V and 7 bases from J, with 14 bases between. The CDR3 runs 13 residues. This CDR3 reads CASSSGSGLEQYF. DNA of the CDR3: TGTGCCAGCAGCTCCGGCAGCGGGTTGGAGCAGTACTTC.

The V gene is TRBV7-6, the J gene TRBJ1-1; 10 bases line up with TRBD1. J lost 4 bases, V lost 4 bases, and 9 bases had no gene match. Germline-derived CDR1 and CDR2 are SGHVS and FNYEAQ. The CDR3 is 16 residues long. The CDR3 DNA sequence: TGTGCCAGCAGCTCGGGGACAGGGGCACATGCCACTGAAGCTTTCTTT. It translates to CASSSGTGAHATEAFF.

The chain recombines TRBV27 with TRBJ1-2; no clear D. Per the germline V gene, CDR1 is MNHEY and CDR2 is SMNVEV (reference sequence). V was pared by 2 bases and J by 0 bases, with 10 bases between. The CDR3 is made up of 15 amino acids. The CDR3 spells CASSLRPGSNYGYTF. The CDR3 DNA sequence: TGTGCCAGCAGTTTACGGCCAGGCTCTAACTATGGCTACACCTTC.

This clonotype appeared many times. The chain employs TRBV2 and TRBJ2-5, with TRBD2 as a possible D gene (5 bases). The germline CDR1 and CDR2 sequences are SNHLY and FYNNEI. This CDR3 contains 13 residues. Between the trimmed V and J ends, which lost 4 bases and 5 bases, there was a span of 11 bases. The CDR3 loop is CASSVEGGETQYF. DNA for the CDR3: TGTGCCAGCAGTGTCGAGGGTGGGGAGACCCAGTACTTC.

This clonotype was seen repeatedly, ten times or more. The CDR3 sequence is CASSLVLTLPTDTQYF. DNA of the CDR3: TGTGCCAGCAGCTTAGTCCTCACTCTTCCCACAGATACGCAGTATTTT. The chain combines TRBV7-2 with TRBJ2-3; no reliable D call. CDR1 and CDR2 from the germline V gene are SGHTA and FQGNSA. The ends were cut back, 1 base at V and 2 bases at J, with 13 bases in the middle. The CDR3 length is 16 residues.

This clonotype was picked up many times. The chain employs TRBV5-1 and TRBJ2-3; unclear D gene. CDR1 is SGHRS and CDR2 is YFSETQ in the germline V gene. The V end was cut by 1 base, the J end by 8 bases, with 17 bases between. The CDR3 consists of 15 residues. The CDR3 DNA sequence: TGCGCCAGCAGCTTGTCTATCCCCTCTTGGGGTACGCAGTATTTT. Its protein product is CASSLSIPSWGTQYF.

This clonotype appeared many times. V gene TRBV12-3 or TRBV12-4 combines with J gene TRBJ1-6; TRBD1 matches 7 bases. V dropped 5 bases and J dropped 9; count of bases not matched to a gene: 10. This CDR3 region has 15 residues. The CDR3 reads CASSPGGGGGSPLHF. CDR3 coding DNA: TGTGCCAGCAGTCCCGGAGGGGGCGGGGGTTCACCCCTCCACTTT.